This entry features one T cell receptor beta chain sequence. The antigen is unknown. The entry originates in a study of human T cells and chemical hapten exposure. The study's findings and limits: Expanded TCR counts at PT1 went up together with patch test score, a positive correlation. After DPC sensitization, TCRs above 1 in 1000 frequency showed no change.

Via MiXCR, TCRdb re-called the RACE reads, giving one row per CDR3 protein. The data contain about 290,000 distinct CDR3 sequences, roughly 8% of them singletons. Documented time point: pre-sensitization, week 0. This sample's treatment: therapeutic diphenylcyclopropenone sensitization with weekly scalp DPC. The clonotype comes from a man younger than 35 with alopecia areata. Some clones in this sample may be carry-over from other donors' samples. This material consisted of whole blood, taken in connection with sensitization to the hapten diphenylcyclopropenone (DPC).

CDR3 in DNA: TGTGCCAGCAGTGAACGGGGGGGCTCTGGGGCCAACGTCCTGACTTTC. Encoded protein: CASSERGGSGANVLTF. This chain connects TRBV6-1 to TRBJ2-6, with 8 bases aligning to TRBD2. V gave up 2 bases and J gave up 0 bases; unmatched junction bases: 0. Germline CDR1 is MNHNS and CDR2 is SASEGT. The CDR3 has 16 residues.